This T cell receptor (beta chain) was documented in a study of T cells in Graves' hyperthyroidism and ophthalmopathy. The overall study: Blood was drawn when the patient was first diagnosed and still untreated. Study-wide findings and caveats: For ophthalmopathy, model prediction preceded onset by a median 6.5 months.

Amplification of TCR beta CDR3 regions used RNA as the template. In the first-round RT-PCR of the TCR CDR3, the HTBI primer set was used. TCRdb processed the multiplex PCR reads anew with MiXCR; each CDR3 protein has one entry. The table lists about 500,000 distinct CDR3 sequences, 15% to 20% of them singletons, with 29% in the top ten. This clonotype has a handful of counts. The antigen is not known. The CDR3 has 12 residues. Germline-derived CDR1 and CDR2 are SEHNR and FQNEAQ (reference sequence). V was trimmed by 4 bases and J by 4 bases, leaving 7 bases between them. Investigators excluded patients with uncontrolled infection, other autoimmune disease, pregnancy or lactation.

The sample comprised blood. The chain is built from TRBV7-9 and TRBJ2-5; TRBD2 is a possible D gene (6 bases). This TCR was recovered from a woman in her twenties or thirties with Graves' ophthalmopathy. CDR3 sequence (DNA): TGTGCCAGCAGCTCACTAGCAGAGACCCAGTACTTC. Translated: CASSSLAETQYF.